These 13 T cell receptor beta chains share one sample of origin, sequenced in a study of TIL therapy for anti-PD-1-resistant metastatic lung cancer. Time point reported: pre-treatment sample, taken before nivolumab and TIL therapy. Tumor tissue came from excised metastases, mostly pleural nodules or supraclavicular lymph nodes. The immunoSEQ assay was v3. Data came from immunoSEQ multiplex PCR; TCRdb stores just in-frame clones and leaves some out. The profile shows roughly 13,000 clones, less than 75% of them singletons. The sample in question was tumor tissue, obtained at baseline. These TCRs come from a woman aged 30 to 85 with non-small cell lung cancer.

V and J are TRBV9 and TRBJ2-1; TRBD2 aligns across 7 bases. Trimming removed 0 bases from V and 9 bases from J; junction bases left unmatched: 9. Germline V gives CDR1 SGDLS, CDR2 YYNGEE. The length of the CDR3 is 15 residues. CDR3 amino acids: CASSVGRSGIGEQFF. DNA for the CDR3: TGTGCCAGCAGCGTAGGTAGAAGCGGGATTGGTGAGCAGTTCTTC.

This clone appeared once. This sequence joins TRBV15 and TRBJ1-4; perhaps TRBD1 as D (5 bases). Germline V lookup: CDR1 LNHNV, CDR2 YYDKDF (reference sequence). The CDR3 sequence is 16 residues long. V lost 1 base, J lost 0 bases, and 9 bases lay in between. CDR3 region: CATSRARGTTNEKLFF. The CDR3 nucleotides are TGTGCCACCAGCAGAGCGAGGGGAACAACTAATGAAAAACTGTTTTTT.

The chain uses TRBV2 and TRBJ2-2, with D tentatively TRBD1 (6 bases). Trimming cost V 0 bases and J 7 bases, with 15 bases left between them. Germline V CDR1 and CDR2: SNHLY, FYNNEI. The CDR3 has 16 residues. In DNA, the CDR3 is TGTGCCAGCAGTGAAGCGCTTAGGGGGTATAGCGGGGAGCTGTTTTTT. Translation: CASSEALRGYSGELFF.

V usage is TRBV7-9 and J usage is TRBJ2-3, with 9 bases that match TRBD1. This CDR3 has 14 amino acids. Losses at the gene ends were 5 bases for V and 4 bases for J; bases not matched to a gene: 4. In germline, CDR1 is SEHNR, CDR2 FQNEAQ (reference sequence). The CDR3 region is CASSPTGGADTQYF. CDR3 DNA: TGTGCCAGCAGCCCTACAGGGGGCGCAGATACGCAGTATTTT.

This clone was counted a few times. This chain joins TRBV11-2 and TRBJ2-7; D unresolved. The CDR3 covers 15 residues. The ends were cut back, 1 base at V and 2 bases at J, with 12 bases in the middle. Per the germline V gene, CDR1 is SGHAT and CDR2 is FQNNGV. The CDR3, as DNA: TGTGCCAGCAGCTTAGGGCAGACCGTCCCCTACGAGCAGTACTTC. Its protein product is CASSLGQTVPYEQYF. The full variable domain, in which reference TRBV11-2 and TRBJ2-7 provide the parts outside the CDR3, is EAGVAQSPRYKIIEKRQSVAFWCNPISGHATLYWYQQILGQGPKLLIQFQNNGVVDDSQLPKDRFSAERLKGVDSTLKIQPAKLEDSAVYLCASSLGQTVPYEQYFGPGTRLTVT.

The genes are TRBV11-3 and TRBJ2-6, with D maybe TRBD2 (6 bases). V was shortened by 5 bases and J by 0 bases, with 11 bases between the two germline ends. CDR1 and CDR2 (germline): SGHNT, YENEEA. This CDR3 is built from 16 residues. The DNA for the CDR3 is TGTGCCAGCAGCGTTAGCGGATTCTCTGGGGCCAACGTCCTGACTTTC. It translates to CASSVSGFSGANVLTF.

J is TRBJ2-1 and V is TRBV19; D might be TRBD2 (5 bases). The ends were cut back, 4 bases at V and 8 bases at J, with 18 bases in the middle. Germline lookup yields CDR1 LNHDA and CDR2 SQIVND (reference sequence). The CDR3 totals 15 residues. CDR3 region: CASSTDEVGNYEQFF. In DNA form, the CDR3 reads TGTGCCAGTAGTACGGATGAGGTCGGGAACTATGAGCAGTTCTTC.

The chain uses TRBV5-4 and TRBJ1-4; 7 positions agree with TRBD1. The ends lost 0 bases at V and 7 bases at J; junction bases unmatched: 6. This CDR3 has 15 residues. Germline-derived CDR1 and CDR2 are SGHNT and YYREEE (reference sequence). CDR3 amino acids: CASSLETGTGEKLFF. The CDR3 DNA sequence: TGTGCCAGCAGCTTGGAGACAGGGACGGGTGAAAAACTGTTTTTT.

J is TRBJ1-5 and V is TRBV7-2; 9 nucleotides match TRBD1. V gave up 5 bases and J gave up 7 bases; unmatched junction bases: 3. Germline CDR1 SGHTA, CDR2 FQGNSA. There are 13 residues in the CDR3. CDR3 DNA sequence: TGTGCCAGCAGCGGTGACAGGGGGCAGCCCCAGCATTTT. This sequence encodes CASSGDRGQPQHF.

V and J are TRBV5-4 and TRBJ2-1, with D perhaps being TRBD1 or TRBD2 (5 bases each). The germline V and J ends were trimmed by 2 bases and 0 bases, with 18 bases remaining between them. The CDR3 has 18 residues. Per the germline V gene, CDR1 is SGHNT and CDR2 is YYREEE (reference sequence). The CDR3 reads CASSLPGYRRYSYNEQFF. CDR3 DNA sequence: TGTGCCAGCAGCTTACCAGGGTATAGGAGGTACTCCTACAATGAGCAGTTCTTC. Looking up the rest from reference TRBV5-4 and TRBJ2-1 gives the full variable domain: ETGVTQSPTHLIKTRGQQVTLRCSSQSGHNTVSWYQQALGQGPQFIFQYYREEENGRGNFPPRFSGLQFPNYSSELNVNALELDDSALYLCASSLPGYRRYSYNEQFFGPGTRLTVL.

The table lists this clone with a few counts. The chain is built from TRBV14 and TRBJ2-7, with D possibly TRBD2 on 5 matching bases. The CDR3 is made up of 14 amino acids. Between the trimmed V and J ends, which lost 3 bases and 2 bases, there was a span of 11 bases. Germline V gene data show CDR1 as SGHDN and CDR2 as FVKESK. The CDR3 sequence: CASSHRPGTYEQYF. The CDR3 DNA follows: TGTGCCAGCAGCCATCGACCGGGGACCTACGAGCAGTACTTC.

The chain joins TRBV5-6 to TRBJ2-7, with D uncertain. The CDR3 sequence is 12 residues long. V gave up 4 bases and J gave up 1 base, with 6 bases separating them. Germline V gene lookup returns CDR1 SGHDT and CDR2 YYEEEE. CDR3 DNA: TGTGCCAGCAGCGATACTTCCTACGAGCAGTACTTC. This sequence encodes CASSDTSYEQYF.

The rearrangement links TRBV11-2 to TRBJ1-1; D remains unclear. Germline V gene sequence: CDR1 SGHAT, CDR2 FQNNGV. The CDR3 totals 15 residues. The V end was cut by 3 bases, the J end by 0 bases, with 11 bases between. The DNA of the CDR3 is TGTGCCAGCAGCTTGGACCCTTCAATGAACACTGAAGCTTTCTTT. Encoded protein: CASSLDPSMNTEAFF.